This is a list of T cell receptor beta chains from one sample in a study of blood T cell repertoires in COVID-19. Data came from immunoSEQ multiplex PCR; TCRdb stores just in-frame clones and leaves some out. The table lists around 300,000 clones, around nine tenths of them singletons. What was sequenced was PBMCs or T cells enriched from blood (not recorded which). These receptors originate from a woman in her twenties or thirties who had recovered from COVID-19. Each CDR3 is given with its conserved first and last residue. A D gene is named only where the DNA matches it firmly. Clone size appears in some rows only: once, few, many, or a class for an expanded clone.

D gene: NA
J gene: TRBJ1-2
clone size: NA
CDR3 length: 14
V gene: TRBV6-4
CDR3 DNA: TGTGCCAGCAGTCCGACAGGAGCTAACTATGGCTACACCTTC
CDR3 protein: CASSPTGANYGYTF

D gene: NA
J gene: TRBJ1-4
clone size: NA
CDR3 length: 11
V gene: TRBV7-9
CDR3 DNA: TGTGCCAGCAGCTTACAAGAAAAACTGTTTTTT
CDR3 protein: CASSLQEKLFF

D gene: NA
J gene: TRBJ2-1
clone size: NA
CDR3 length: 15
V gene: TRBV19
CDR3 DNA: TGTGCCAGTAGCAATAGCGGACGCTCCTACAATGAGCAGTTCTTC
CDR3 protein: CASSNSGRSYNEQFF

D gene: TRBD1
J gene: TRBJ2-7
clone size: NA
CDR3 length: 14
V gene: TRBV29-1
CDR3 DNA: TGCAGCGTGGCCGGGTTGGACAGGGTCTACGAGCAGTACTTC
CDR3 protein: CSVAGLDRVYEQYF

D gene: NA
J gene: TRBJ2-7
clone size: NA
CDR3 length: 13
V gene: TRBV6-5
CDR3 DNA: TGTGCCAGCAAGAGAGATAGCTCCTACGAGCAGTACTTC
CDR3 protein: CASKRDSSYEQYF

D gene: NA
J gene: TRBJ2-1
clone size: NA
CDR3 length: 15
V gene: TRBV9
CDR3 DNA: TGTGCCAGCAGCGTAGGAACAGGGTCCTACAATGAGCAGTTCTTC
CDR3 protein: CASSVGTGSYNEQFF

D gene: TRBD2
J gene: TRBJ2-1
clone size: NA
CDR3 length: 17
V gene: TRBV4-3
CDR3 DNA: TGCGCCAGCAGCCAAGATTGGACGGGAGGGCCTGGCAATGAGCAGTTCTTC
CDR3 protein: CASSQDWTGGPGNEQFF

D gene: NA
J gene: TRBJ2-7
clone size: NA
CDR3 length: 15
V gene: TRBV19
CDR3 DNA: TGTGCCAGTACCCCGGTGGCCCAGGGCGGTTACGAGCAGTACTTC
CDR3 protein: CASTPVAQGGYEQYF

D gene: TRBD1
J gene: TRBJ2-7
clone size: NA
CDR3 length: 13
V gene: TRBV7-3
CDR3 DNA: TGTGCCAGCAGCTCAGGGGGCTTCGCCGAGCAGTACTTC
CDR3 protein: CASSSGGFAEQYF

D gene: NA
J gene: TRBJ2-3
clone size: NA
CDR3 length: 13
V gene: TRBV15
CDR3 DNA: TGTGCCACCTCCGAGGGAGGCACAGATACGCAGTATTTT
CDR3 protein: CATSEGGTDTQYF

D gene: NA
J gene: TRBJ2-1
clone size: NA
CDR3 length: 15
V gene: TRBV11-3
CDR3 DNA: TGTGCCAGCAGTTCACTGGACAGCTCCTACAATGAGCAGTTCTTC
CDR3 protein: CASSSLDSSYNEQFF

D gene: NA
J gene: TRBJ2-1
clone size: NA
CDR3 length: 17
V gene: TRBV4-3
CDR3 DNA: TGCGCCAGCAGCCCATCCCCAGGGCTAAGCTCCTACAATGAGCAGTTCTTC
CDR3 protein: CASSPSPGLSSYNEQFF

D gene: TRBD2
J gene: TRBJ2-3
clone size: NA
CDR3 length: 15
V gene: TRBV4-3
CDR3 DNA: TGCGCCAGCAGCCAAGAGGGGACTAGTCGGGATACGCAGTATTTT
CDR3 protein: CASSQEGTSRDTQYF

D gene: NA
J gene: TRBJ2-7
clone size: once
CDR3 length: 12
V gene: TRBV30
CDR3 DNA: TGTGCCTGGAGTGTCCAGGGTACCGAGCAGTACTTC
CDR3 protein: CAWSVQGTEQYF

D gene: TRBD2
J gene: TRBJ2-3
clone size: NA
CDR3 length: 18
V gene: TRBV7-2
CDR3 DNA: TGTGCCAGCAGCTTAGATATGGGGTCTCTAGCGGGAGTGGATACGCAGTATTTT
CDR3 protein: CASSLDMGSLAGVDTQYF

D gene: TRBD2
J gene: TRBJ2-5
clone size: NA
CDR3 length: 17
V gene: TRBV30
CDR3 DNA: TGTGCCTGGAGTCTTTCTAGCGGGAGTTCGTTGTCGGAGACCCAGTACTTC
CDR3 protein: CAWSLSSGSSLSETQYF

D gene: TRBD2
J gene: TRBJ2-7
clone size: NA
CDR3 length: 14
V gene: TRBV3-1/TRBV3-2
CDR3 DNA: TGTGCCAGCAGCCGGACTAGTATCCCCTACGAGCAGTACTTC
CDR3 protein: CASSRTSIPYEQYF

D gene: NA
J gene: TRBJ1-6
clone size: few
CDR3 length: 13
V gene: TRBV4-3
CDR3 DNA: TGCGCCAGCAGCCCAACAAGCGGTTCACCCCTCCACTTT
CDR3 protein: CASSPTSGSPLHF

D gene: TRBD1
J gene: TRBJ1-2
clone size: NA
CDR3 length: 13
V gene: TRBV28
CDR3 DNA: TGTGCCAGCAGTATGCGACAGGGCCATGGCTACACCTTC
CDR3 protein: CASSMRQGHGYTF

D gene: TRBD2
J gene: TRBJ2-7
clone size: NA
CDR3 length: 16
V gene: TRBV15
CDR3 DNA: TGTGCCACCAGCAGAGGAACTAGCGGGAGCCTTTACGAGCAGTACTTC
CDR3 protein: CATSRGTSGSLYEQYF

D gene: NA
J gene: TRBJ2-2
clone size: NA
CDR3 length: 17
V gene: TRBV3-1/TRBV3-2
CDR3 DNA: TGTGCCCTCAACCACCCCCAGGCAGCACCGAACACCGGGGAGCTGTTTTTT
CDR3 protein: CALNHPQAAPNTGELFF

D gene: TRBD2
J gene: TRBJ2-7
clone size: few
CDR3 length: 17
V gene: TRBV18
CDR3 DNA: TGTGCCAGCTCACCACCACGGACTAGCGGCCCCTCCTACGAGCAGTACTTC
CDR3 protein: CASSPPRTSGPSYEQYF

D gene: TRBD2
J gene: TRBJ2-1
clone size: NA
CDR3 length: 17
V gene: TRBV5-1
CDR3 DNA: TGCGCCAGCAGCTTGGGGAGTAGCGGGAGCTCCTACAATGAGCAGTTCTTC
CDR3 protein: CASSLGSSGSSYNEQFF

D gene: NA
J gene: TRBJ1-3
clone size: once
CDR3 length: 13
V gene: TRBV12-3/TRBV12-4
CDR3 DNA: TGTGCCAGCAGTTTAACAACTGGAAACACCATATATTTT
CDR3 protein: CASSLTTGNTIYF

D gene: NA
J gene: TRBJ2-1
clone size: NA
CDR3 length: 13
V gene: TRBV28
CDR3 DNA: TGTGCCAGCAGGGGGGCCCCATCGCGTGAGCAGTTCTTC
CDR3 protein: CASRGAPSREQFF

D gene: TRBD2
J gene: TRBJ2-2
clone size: once
CDR3 length: 16
V gene: TRBV7-3
CDR3 DNA: TGTGCCAGCAGTTTCAGCGGGATAAGTACCACCGGGGAGCTGTTTTTT
CDR3 protein: CASSFSGISTTGELFF

D gene: TRBD1
J gene: TRBJ2-7
clone size: NA
CDR3 length: 13
V gene: TRBV19
CDR3 DNA: TGTGCCAGTAGTGGGACAGGGGGCTACGAGCAGTACTTC
CDR3 protein: CASSGTGGYEQYF

D gene: NA
J gene: TRBJ1-3
clone size: NA
CDR3 length: 16
V gene: TRBV7-3
CDR3 DNA: TGTGCCAGCAGCCGGAACAGGGTGGGCTCTGGAAACACCATATATTTT
CDR3 protein: CASSRNRVGSGNTIYF

D gene: NA
J gene: TRBJ2-7
clone size: NA
CDR3 length: 12
V gene: TRBV10-2
CDR3 DNA: TGCGCCAGCCTGGCGGGGGCTTACGAGCAGTACTTC
CDR3 protein: CASLAGAYEQYF

D gene: NA
J gene: TRBJ1-1
clone size: NA
CDR3 length: 13
V gene: TRBV12-3/TRBV12-4
CDR3 DNA: TGTGCCAGCAGTTCTAGGACATACACTGAAGCTTTCTTT
CDR3 protein: CASSSRTYTEAFF

D gene: NA
J gene: TRBJ2-3
clone size: NA
CDR3 length: 15
V gene: TRBV11-2
CDR3 DNA: TGTGCCAGCAGCTTTGGCAACCTGGGCACAGATACGCAGTATTTT
CDR3 protein: CASSFGNLGTDTQYF

D gene: TRBD2
J gene: TRBJ2-1
clone size: NA
CDR3 length: 19
V gene: TRBV18
CDR3 DNA: TGTGCCAGCTCACCCCGGCCTAGCGGGACCTTTAGCTCCTACAATGAGCAGTTCTTC
CDR3 protein: CASSPRPSGTFSSYNEQFF

D gene: NA
J gene: TRBJ1-5
clone size: once
CDR3 length: 13
V gene: TRBV6-5
CDR3 DNA: TGTGCCAGCAGTCAGAGGGGCAATCAGCCCCAGCATTTT
CDR3 protein: CASSQRGNQPQHF

D gene: TRBD2
J gene: TRBJ2-1
clone size: NA
CDR3 length: 16
V gene: TRBV19
CDR3 DNA: TGTGCCAGTAGGCCCCCCGGGACTAGCGGGAGCGGTGAGCAGTTCTTC
CDR3 protein: CASRPPGTSGSGEQFF

D gene: TRBD2
J gene: TRBJ2-1
clone size: NA
CDR3 length: 20
V gene: TRBV27
CDR3 DNA: TGTGCCAGCAGTCCCCGGACTAGCGGGAGGAAAGCGAAACTCTACAATGAGCAGTTCTTC
CDR3 protein: CASSPRTSGRKAKLYNEQFF

D gene: TRBD2
J gene: TRBJ2-1
clone size: NA
CDR3 length: 15
V gene: TRBV6-5
CDR3 DNA: TGTGCCAGCAGCCGAGATCCGGGACTAGACAATGAGCAGTTCTTC
CDR3 protein: CASSRDPGLDNEQFF

D gene: NA
J gene: TRBJ2-7
clone size: NA
CDR3 length: 12
V gene: TRBV10-1
CDR3 DNA: TGCGCCAACGGGACACCGACCTACGAGCAGTACTTC
CDR3 protein: CANGTPTYEQYF

D gene: NA
J gene: TRBJ1-6
clone size: NA
CDR3 length: 14
V gene: TRBV19
CDR3 DNA: TGTGCCAGTAGTTTTACAGGGAACAATTCACCCCTCCACTTT
CDR3 protein: CASSFTGNNSPLHF